This T cell receptor beta chain was captured by sequencing in a study of response to subunit inactivated influenza vaccine. Germline lookup yields CDR1 SEHNR and CDR2 FQNEAQ (reference sequence). CDR3 size: 17 residues. V trimming: 0 bases; J trimming: 0 bases; junction bases outside the gene matches: 8. One entry per CDR3 protein, called by TCRdb with MiXCR from the RT-PCR reads. Among about 780,000 distinct CDR3 sequences listed, 15% to 20% were seen once. The chain has TRBV7-9 and TRBJ2-7; 7 nucleotides align to TRBD2. Here the sequenced sample was PBMCs from blood, taken 5 days after vaccination. The source is a man aged 50 to 60 who received an inactivated influenza vaccine. The CDR3 spells CASSLATLATSSYEQYF. In nucleotides, the CDR3 is TGTGCCAGCAGCTTAGCAACACTAGCGACCAGCTCCTACGAGCAGTACTTC.